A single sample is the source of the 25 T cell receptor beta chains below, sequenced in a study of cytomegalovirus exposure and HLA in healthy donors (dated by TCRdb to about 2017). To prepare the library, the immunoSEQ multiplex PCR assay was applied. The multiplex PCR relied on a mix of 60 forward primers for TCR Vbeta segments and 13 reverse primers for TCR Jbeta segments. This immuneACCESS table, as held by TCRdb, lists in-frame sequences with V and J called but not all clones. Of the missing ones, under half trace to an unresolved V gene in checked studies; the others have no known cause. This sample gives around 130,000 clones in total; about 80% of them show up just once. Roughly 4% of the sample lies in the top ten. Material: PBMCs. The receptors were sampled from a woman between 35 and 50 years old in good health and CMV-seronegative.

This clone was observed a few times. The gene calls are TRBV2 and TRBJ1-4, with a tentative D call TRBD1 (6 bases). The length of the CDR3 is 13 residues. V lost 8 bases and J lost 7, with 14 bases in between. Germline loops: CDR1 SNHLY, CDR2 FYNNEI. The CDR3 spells CASVRQAGEKLFF. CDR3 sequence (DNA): TGTGCCAGCGTCCGACAGGCGGGTGAAAAACTGTTTTTT.

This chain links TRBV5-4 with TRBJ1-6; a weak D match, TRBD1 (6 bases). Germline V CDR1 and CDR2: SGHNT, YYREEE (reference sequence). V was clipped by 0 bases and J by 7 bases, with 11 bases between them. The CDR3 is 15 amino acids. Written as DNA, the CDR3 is TGTGCCAGCAGCTTGGCAGGGGCTTGGAATTCACCCCTCCACTTT. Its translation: CASSLAGAWNSPLHF. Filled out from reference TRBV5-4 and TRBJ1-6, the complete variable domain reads ETGVTQSPTHLIKTRGQQVTLRCSSQSGHNTVSWYQQALGQGPQFIFQYYREEENGRGNFPPRFSGLQFPNYSSELNVNALELDDSALYLCASSLAGAWNSPLHFGNGTRLTVT.

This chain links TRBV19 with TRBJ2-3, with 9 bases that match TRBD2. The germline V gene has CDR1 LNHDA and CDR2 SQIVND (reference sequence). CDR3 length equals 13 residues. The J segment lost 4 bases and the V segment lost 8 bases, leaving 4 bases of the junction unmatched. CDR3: CASRREGADTQYF. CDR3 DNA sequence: TGTGCCAGTCGGCGGGAGGGGGCAGATACGCAGTATTTT.

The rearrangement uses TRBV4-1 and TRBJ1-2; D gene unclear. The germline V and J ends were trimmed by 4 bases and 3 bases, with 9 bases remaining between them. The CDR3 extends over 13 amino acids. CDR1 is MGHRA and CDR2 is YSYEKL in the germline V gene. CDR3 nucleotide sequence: TGCGCCAGCAGCCTCCGCGGGGACTATGGCTACACCTTC. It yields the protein CASSLRGDYGYTF.

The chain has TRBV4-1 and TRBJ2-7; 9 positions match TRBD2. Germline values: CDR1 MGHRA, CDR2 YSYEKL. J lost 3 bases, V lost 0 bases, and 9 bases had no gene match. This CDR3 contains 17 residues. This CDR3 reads CASSQEIGLAGIYEQYF. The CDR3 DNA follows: TGCGCCAGCAGCCAAGAGATAGGGCTAGCGGGGATCTACGAGCAGTACTTC.

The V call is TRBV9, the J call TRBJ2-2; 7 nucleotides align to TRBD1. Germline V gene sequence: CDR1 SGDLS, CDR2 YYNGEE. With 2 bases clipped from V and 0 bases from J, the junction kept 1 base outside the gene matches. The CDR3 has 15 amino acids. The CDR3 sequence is CASSVQGANTGELFF. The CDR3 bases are TGTGCCAGCAGCGTTCAGGGGGCGAACACCGGGGAGCTGTTTTTT.

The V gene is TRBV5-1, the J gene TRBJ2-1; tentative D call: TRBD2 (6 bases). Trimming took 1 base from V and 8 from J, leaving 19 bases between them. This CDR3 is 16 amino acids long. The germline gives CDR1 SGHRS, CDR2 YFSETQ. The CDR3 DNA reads TGCGCCAGCAGCTTGTTCCTGGAGGTAGGGGAGGATGAGCAGTTCTTC. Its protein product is CASSLFLEVGEDEQFF.

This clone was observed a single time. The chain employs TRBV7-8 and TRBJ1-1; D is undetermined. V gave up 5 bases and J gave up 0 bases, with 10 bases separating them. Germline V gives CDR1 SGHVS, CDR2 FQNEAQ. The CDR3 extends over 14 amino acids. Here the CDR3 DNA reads TGTGCCAGCAGCCCATACGGTTTGAACACTGAAGCTTTCTTT. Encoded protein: CASSPYGLNTEAFF.

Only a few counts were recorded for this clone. The CDR3, as DNA: TGTGCCAGTAGTAAAGATCGGGGCACTGAAGCTTTCTTT. Its protein is CASSKDRGTEAFF. The rearrangement links TRBV19 to TRBJ1-1; D not certain. V was trimmed by 4 bases and J by 4 bases, leaving 10 bases between them. From germline, CDR1 is LNHDA and CDR2 SQIVND (reference sequence). The CDR3 contains 13 residues.

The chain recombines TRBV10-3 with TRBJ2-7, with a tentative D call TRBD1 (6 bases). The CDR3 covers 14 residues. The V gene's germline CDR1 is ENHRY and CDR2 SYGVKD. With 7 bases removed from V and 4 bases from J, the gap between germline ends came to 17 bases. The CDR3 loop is CAITDSPLGYEQYF. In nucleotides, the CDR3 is TGTGCCATCACGGACAGTCCTCTTGGATACGAGCAGTACTTC.

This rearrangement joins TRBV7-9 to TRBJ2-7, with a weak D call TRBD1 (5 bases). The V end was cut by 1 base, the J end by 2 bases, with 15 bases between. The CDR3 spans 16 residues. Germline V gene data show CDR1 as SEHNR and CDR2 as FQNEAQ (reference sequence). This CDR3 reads CASSLVSGRATYEQYF. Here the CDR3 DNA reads TGTGCCAGCAGCTTAGTGTCGGGCAGGGCGACCTACGAGCAGTACTTC.

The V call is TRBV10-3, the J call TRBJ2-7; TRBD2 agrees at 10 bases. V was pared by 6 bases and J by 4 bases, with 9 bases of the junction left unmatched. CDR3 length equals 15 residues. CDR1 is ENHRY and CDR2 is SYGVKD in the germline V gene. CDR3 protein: CAIRGGLAQEYEQYF. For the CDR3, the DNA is TGTGCCATCAGGGGGGGACTAGCGCAGGAATACGAGCAGTACTTC.

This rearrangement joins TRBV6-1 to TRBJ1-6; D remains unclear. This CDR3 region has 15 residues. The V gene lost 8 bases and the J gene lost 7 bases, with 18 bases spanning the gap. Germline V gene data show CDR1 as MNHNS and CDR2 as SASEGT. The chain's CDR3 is CASSPTRTGNSPLHF. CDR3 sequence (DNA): TGTGCCAGCTCTCCGACAAGGACGGGGAATTCACCCCTCCACTTT.

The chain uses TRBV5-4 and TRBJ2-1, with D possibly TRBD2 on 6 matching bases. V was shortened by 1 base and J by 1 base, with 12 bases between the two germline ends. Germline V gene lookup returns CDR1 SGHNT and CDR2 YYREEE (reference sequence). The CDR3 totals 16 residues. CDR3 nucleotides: TGTGCCAGCAGCTTGTGGTCTAGCGTTTCCTACAATGAGCAGTTCTTC. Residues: CASSLWSSVSYNEQFF.

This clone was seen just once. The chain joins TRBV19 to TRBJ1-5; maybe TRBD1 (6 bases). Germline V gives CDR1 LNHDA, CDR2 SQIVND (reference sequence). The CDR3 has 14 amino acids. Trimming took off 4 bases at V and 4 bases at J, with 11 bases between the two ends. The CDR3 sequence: CASSTRTVNQPQHF. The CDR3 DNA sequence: TGTGCCAGTAGTACCCGGACAGTTAATCAGCCCCAGCATTTT.

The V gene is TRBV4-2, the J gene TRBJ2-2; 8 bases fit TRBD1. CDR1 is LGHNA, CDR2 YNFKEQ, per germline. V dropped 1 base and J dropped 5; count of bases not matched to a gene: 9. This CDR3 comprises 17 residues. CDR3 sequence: CASSQVVGQGRTGELFF. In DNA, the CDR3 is TGTGCCAGCAGCCAAGTAGTAGGACAGGGTCGAACCGGGGAGCTGTTTTTT.

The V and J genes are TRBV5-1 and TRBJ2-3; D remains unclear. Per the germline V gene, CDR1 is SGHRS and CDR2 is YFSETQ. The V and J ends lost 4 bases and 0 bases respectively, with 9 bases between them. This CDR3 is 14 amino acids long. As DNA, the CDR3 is TGCGCCAGCAGCCGAGACTGGAGCACAGATACGCAGTATTTT. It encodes CASSRDWSTDTQYF.

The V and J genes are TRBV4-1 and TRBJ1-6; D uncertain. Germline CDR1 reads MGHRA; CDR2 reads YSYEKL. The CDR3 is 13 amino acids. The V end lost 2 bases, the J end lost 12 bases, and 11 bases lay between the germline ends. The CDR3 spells CASSQNSLLPLHF. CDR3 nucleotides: TGCGCCAGCAGCCAAAATTCCCTTTTACCCCTCCACTTT.

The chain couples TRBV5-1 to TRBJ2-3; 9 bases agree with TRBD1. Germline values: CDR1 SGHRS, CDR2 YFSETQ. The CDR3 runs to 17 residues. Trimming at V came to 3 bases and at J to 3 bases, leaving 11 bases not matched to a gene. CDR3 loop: CASSSWTGVGLTDTQYF. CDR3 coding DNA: TGCGCCAGCAGCTCTTGGACAGGGGTTGGATTAACAGATACGCAGTATTTT.

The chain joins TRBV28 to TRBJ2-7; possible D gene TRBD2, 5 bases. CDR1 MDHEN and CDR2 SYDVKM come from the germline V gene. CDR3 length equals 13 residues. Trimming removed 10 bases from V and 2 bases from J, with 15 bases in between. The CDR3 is CATAGEGPYEQYF. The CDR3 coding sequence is TGTGCCACCGCCGGCGAGGGTCCCTACGAGCAGTACTTC.

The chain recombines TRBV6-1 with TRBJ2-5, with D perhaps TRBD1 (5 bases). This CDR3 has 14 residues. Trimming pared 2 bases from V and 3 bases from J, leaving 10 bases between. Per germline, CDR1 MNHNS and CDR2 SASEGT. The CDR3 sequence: CASSEWVREETQYF. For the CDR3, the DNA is TGTGCCAGCAGTGAATGGGTCAGGGAAGAGACCCAGTACTTC.

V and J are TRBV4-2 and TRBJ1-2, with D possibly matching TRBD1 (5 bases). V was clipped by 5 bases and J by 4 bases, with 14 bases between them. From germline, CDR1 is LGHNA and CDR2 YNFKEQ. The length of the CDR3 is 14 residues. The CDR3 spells CASSVADRPYGYTF. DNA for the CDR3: TGTGCCAGCAGCGTCGCCGACAGACCCTATGGCTACACCTTC.

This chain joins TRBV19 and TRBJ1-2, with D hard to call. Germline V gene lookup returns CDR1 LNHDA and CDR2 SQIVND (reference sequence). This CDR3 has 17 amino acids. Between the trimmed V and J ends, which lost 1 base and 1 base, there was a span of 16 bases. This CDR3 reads CASSIVSLVWSNYGYTF. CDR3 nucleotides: TGTGCCAGTAGTATAGTATCCCTAGTGTGGAGTAACTATGGCTACACCTTC.

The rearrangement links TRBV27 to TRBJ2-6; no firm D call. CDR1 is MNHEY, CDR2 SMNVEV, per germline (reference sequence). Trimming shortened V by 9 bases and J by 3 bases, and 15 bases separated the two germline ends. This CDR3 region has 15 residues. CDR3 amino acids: CARLNPPDGANVLTF. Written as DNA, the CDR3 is TGTGCCAGACTAAACCCGCCCGATGGGGCCAACGTCCTGACTTTC.

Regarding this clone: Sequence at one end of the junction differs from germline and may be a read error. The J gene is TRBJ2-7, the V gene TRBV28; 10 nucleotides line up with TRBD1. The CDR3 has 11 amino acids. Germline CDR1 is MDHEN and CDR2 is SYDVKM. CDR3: CASRGGGQGDF. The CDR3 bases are TGTGCCAGCCGAGGTGGTGGACAGGGGGACTTC.